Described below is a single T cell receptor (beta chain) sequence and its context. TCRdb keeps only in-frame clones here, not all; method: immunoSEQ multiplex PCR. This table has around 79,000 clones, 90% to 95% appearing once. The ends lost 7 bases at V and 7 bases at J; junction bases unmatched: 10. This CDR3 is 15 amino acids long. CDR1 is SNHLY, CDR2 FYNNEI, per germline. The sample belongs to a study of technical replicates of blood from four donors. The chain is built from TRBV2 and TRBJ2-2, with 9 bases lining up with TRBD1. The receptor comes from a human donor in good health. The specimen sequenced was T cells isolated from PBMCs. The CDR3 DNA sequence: TGTGCCAGCATCCCAACGACAGGGGGGATCGGGGAGCTGTTTTTT. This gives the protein CASIPTTGGIGELFF.